This T cell receptor (beta chain) came from a study of shared clonotypes between healthy human individuals. V lost 4 bases and J 6 bases, leaving 13 bases between the germline ends. CDR1 is SQVTM, CDR2 ANQGSEA, per germline. There are 12 residues in the CDR3. Terminally differentiated effector memory CD45RA+ cells were left out of the naive CD8 fraction, which was CD45RO-negative and positively selected for CCR7. The donors, all of them Caucasian adults, lived in Nashville, Tennessee. The test was conducted at deep level. The protocol was immunoSEQ multiplex PCR, while the TCRdb copy is restricted to in-frame clones and leaves out a portion. The repertoire holds approximately 1.9 million clones, with approximately 92% as singletons.

This TCR came from a young man in good health. Some clones in this sample may be carry-over from other donors' samples. The material sequenced was naive CD8+ T cells from PBMCs. The chain links TRBV29-1 to TRBJ2-7, with D possibly being TRBD1 (6 bases). The CDR3 DNA sequence: TGCAGCGTTGCTCACAGGGAAGCCGAGCAGTACTTC. Protein product: CSVAHREAEQYF.